The text below deals with one T cell receptor beta chain. Its specificity is not known. The data stem from a study of shared clonotypes between healthy human individuals. Study overall: Each donor's CD8 memory used one plate, CD8 naive two, each CD4 subset three.

The study's findings and limits: Collection of samples was limited to blood; tissue repertoires likely differ.

The CDR3 has 15 residues. CDR1 and CDR2 (germline): SGDLS, YYNGEE. V lost 4 bases to trimming and J lost 3 bases; unmatched junction nucleotides: 7. Original processing methods: Junction-only sequences produced by ImmunoSEQ had no quality scores, so filtering differed. Sequenced by immunoSEQ multiplex PCR; TCRdb stores in-frame clones only, minus some. That table supplies the V and J calls and clone size; D and trimming were determined from the DNA. The sample gives about 700,000 clones, around 72% of which show up once; about 1.7% is in the top ten. The sequence came from a woman aged 30 to 39 in good health. Sequences were obtained from memory CD4+ T cells sorted from blood. Subset here: CD45RA-negative fraction. J is TRBJ2-1 and V is TRBV9, with 7 bases aligning to TRBD2. The CDR3 reads CASSPAGTNYNEQFF. CDR3 nucleotides: TGTGCCAGCAGCCCAGCCGGGACTAACTACAATGAGCAGTTCTTC.